This T cell receptor (beta chain) was sequenced for a study of shared clonotypes between healthy human individuals. Looking at the study overall: A couple of women and a few men aged 18 to 49 made up the donors.

Between the trimmed V and J ends, which lost 5 bases and 4 bases, there was a span of 17 bases. Germline V gene sequence: CDR1 SGHAT, CDR2 FQNNGV. The CDR3 spans 15 residues. This clone occurred once. The healthy adult donors were HIV-negative and reported no recent acute infections or vaccinations. TCRdb keeps only in-frame clones here, not all; method: immunoSEQ multiplex PCR. The sample consists of fewer than 650,000 clones, about 82% of them appearing once. The chain combines TRBV11-2 with TRBJ2-5, with a tentative D call TRBD2 (6 bases). The TCR sequence derives from a middle-aged woman in good health. Some clones in this sample may be carry-over from other donors' samples. Sequenced input: PBMCs. The CDR3 DNA is TGTGCCAGCAGCCTCAGACTAGGCCAAGGAGAGACCCAGTACTTC. This sequence encodes CASSLRLGQGETQYF.